These T cell receptor beta chains were read from a single sample in a study of identical twins. MiXCR, run by TCRdb on the 5' RACE reads, gives a single entry per CDR3 protein. Counted here are 650,000 to 800,000 distinct CDR3 sequences, 8.6% occurring once; the ten biggest clones make up more than 0.75%. These records were also assigned to another study, of yellow fever vaccine responses in identical twins.

Material: PBMCs. Receptors were obtained from a woman aged 18-29 years in good health. Each CDR3 is given with its conserved first and last residue. The listing skips clone size in some rows; elsewhere it reads once, few, many or a size class.

>TRBV29-1|many|12
CSVQTSGYEQYF
>TRBV6-1|.|13
CASLPTGRTEAFF
>TRBV6-2/TRBV6-3|few|14
CASSYGTPRQTQYF
>TRBV15|few|12
CATSAPPYEQYF
>TRBV12-5|.|15
CASGFMDGMIYGYTF
>TRBV3-1|many|14
CASSQAGGSTEAFF
>TRBV5-1|many|16
CASSLLFGTSTDTQYF
>TRBV29-1|.|12
CSGALQVNEQFF
>TRBV7-2|.|13
CASSSTDRGVQYF
>TRBV6-1|.|14
CASRRDRGGETQYF
>TRBV6-4|.|23
CASSYVPGGGDNTLGDYTDTQYF
>TRBV12-3/TRBV12-4|few|12
CASSLPHSPLHF
>TRBV20-1|.|14
CSALGGDGTYEQYF
>TRBV24-1|many|13
CATSDISTDTQYF
>TRBV27|.|15
CASSPYPREDYGYTF
>TRBV30|few|13
CAWSGVAAQPQHF
>TRBV7-2|.|14
CASSLTGGTYEQYF
>TRBV18|.|15
CASSPPAGLPDTQYF
>TRBV18|many|13
CASSPAVSYEQYF
>TRBV12-3/TRBV12-4|few|15
CASTLRQGARDEQYF
>TRBV12-3/TRBV12-4|few|14
CASSLVRFTGELFF
>TRBV6-5|.|16
CASSSATSENTGELFF
>TRBV24-1|few|15
CATSDSTGGETEAFF
>TRBV10-3|.|13
CAIMAGAGETQYF
>TRBV12-3/TRBV12-4|many|14
CASSPDRVGQPQHF
>TRBV15|few|13
CATSRAGKNEQFF
>TRBV21-1|few|15
CASMPRGTGTDTQYF
>TRBV7-9|many|13
CASSFLTSYEQYF
>TRBV5-1|many|13
CASSLDGNSPLHF
>TRBV12-3/TRBV12-4|many|15
CASRRQSGSYNEQFF
>TRBV7-9|.|16
CASSSWGGGSTDTQYF
>TRBV12-3/TRBV12-4|few|15
CASSFNVATNEKLFF
>TRBV5-6|.|17
CASSFGLGGGSTDTQYF
>TRBV5-1|many|12
CASSLGTNEQYF
>TRBV10-3|few|11
CALEGARREFF
>TRBV20-1|.|11
CSAPTSYEQYF
>TRBV11-1|many|18
CASSKLVGTGGLNTEAFF
>TRBV11-2|.|17
CASSLEASGASYNEQFF
>TRBV7-3|many|13
CASSKQGGEKLFF
>TRBV6-5|many|16
CASSSLGGTFIETQYF
>TRBV19|.|15
CASSVESAYSYEQYF
>TRBV7-2|few|16
CASSFFSFRERGEQFF
>TRBV4-3|.|15
CASSQYRGSHNEQFF
>TRBV5-6|few|16
CASSLARQGAYNEQFF
>TRBV7-8|.|17
CASSLGGTVTSTDTQYF
>TRBV27|.|13
CASSSDRSAEAFF
>TRBV28|many|14
CASSEAGGSYEQYF
>TRBV20-1|many|14
CSARDILRTDGYTF
>TRBV7-9|few|15
CASSLAGRGRETQYF
>TRBV6-5|few|15
CASSYQTGAGNEQFF
>TRBV28|few|14
CASSQTGVRYGYTF
>TRBV18|many|16
CASSPATGSSTDTQYF
>TRBV10-3|many|15
CAISEGQGNNEKLFF
>TRBV6-1|few|16
CASRKTPDSLYNEQFF
>TRBV11-2|.|16
CASSFAPGVSSGEQYF